This note documents a single TCR beta chain sequence. With 60 Vbeta and 13 Jbeta primers, the PCR was carried out. Some clones are missing from TCRdb's copy, which holds only in-frame ones; the method was immunoSEQ multiplex PCR. This table has about 220,000 clones, about 80% appearing once. This sample stems from a study of cytomegalovirus exposure and HLA in healthy donors. J gave up 0 bases and V 2 bases, and 0 bases lay outside the gene matches. Germline V lookup: CDR1 MNHNY, CDR2 SVGAGI (reference sequence). This CDR3 has 14 residues. This chain links TRBV6-6 with TRBJ1-2; 7 nucleotides align to TRBD1. Sequencing was performed on PBMCs. The sequence derives from a man aged 40-49 years in good health and CMV-seropositive. For the CDR3, the DNA is TGTGCCAGCAGTTACGGGACAGCTAACTATGGCTACACCTTC. It encodes CASSYGTANYGYTF.